This section outlines one T cell receptor (beta chain) sequence together with its context. The antigen remains unidentified. Every subset of CD8+ T cells was sorted in triplicate at hundreds of thousands of cells each. This sample was taken from a study of CXCR3-negative and CXCR3-positive naive CD8 T cells. The authors made the TRB cDNA libraries by 5' RACE using UMI labels. Reprocessing the 5' RACE reads, TCRdb reports a single entry for every CDR3 protein and omits DNA. This sample contains some 140,000 distinct CDR3 sequences. The study's findings and limits: The study found more hydrophobic TRB CDR3s in CXCR3-positive naive cells than in CXCR3-negative naive cells. Naive CXCR3-positive and CXCR3-negative cells shared similar TRBV-TRBJ usage, unlike memory cells.

In germline, CDR1 is GTSNPN, CDR2 SVGIG (reference sequence). The CDR3 totals 12 residues. Sequencing was performed on naive CXCR3+ CD8+ T cells from blood. Subset given: CD45RO-CCR7+CD27+CD95- naive CD8+ T cells expressing CXCR3 (TNR3+). The TCR was taken from a human donor in good health. Some clones in this sample may be carry-over from other donors' samples. V gene TRBV30 combines with J gene TRBJ1-1; TCRdb reports TRBD1, a call that lacks DNA to check it against. The CDR3 sequence is CAWEGMNTEAFF.